This TCR beta chain was captured by sequencing in a study of blood T cells in healthy people across ages. About the study: About one barcoded beta molecule was captured per two T cells (by template switching). Study-level results: More naive CD4+ cells and higher diversity marked long-lived donors relative to aged donors. A strong correlation was seen between TCR beta diversity and naive T cell percentage.

Comments on this clonotype: Its antigen is still unknown.

Together with a sample-barcoded 5' primer, a J-beta primer mix was included in a second PCR lasting about 6 to 11 cycles. Any given sample supplied a minimum of 2.5 million CDR3-containing paired-end reads. TCRdb processed the 5' RACE reads anew with MiXCR; each CDR3 protein has one entry. The sample yields roughly 1.4 million distinct CDR3 sequences, around 59% seen once. CDR1 and CDR2 from the germline V gene are DFQATT and SNEGSKA (reference sequence). This CDR3 has 15 amino acids. The chain uses TRBV20-1 and TRBJ2-4; TRBD2 matches at 11 bases. The J call is uncertain, as TRBJ2-5 better fits the DNA end. The origin of this receptor is a young man in good health. The sample consisted of blood. In DNA form, the CDR3 reads TGCAGTGCTACTATAGGGACTAGCGGCCAAGAGACCCAGTACTTC. It yields the protein CSATIGTSGQETQYF.